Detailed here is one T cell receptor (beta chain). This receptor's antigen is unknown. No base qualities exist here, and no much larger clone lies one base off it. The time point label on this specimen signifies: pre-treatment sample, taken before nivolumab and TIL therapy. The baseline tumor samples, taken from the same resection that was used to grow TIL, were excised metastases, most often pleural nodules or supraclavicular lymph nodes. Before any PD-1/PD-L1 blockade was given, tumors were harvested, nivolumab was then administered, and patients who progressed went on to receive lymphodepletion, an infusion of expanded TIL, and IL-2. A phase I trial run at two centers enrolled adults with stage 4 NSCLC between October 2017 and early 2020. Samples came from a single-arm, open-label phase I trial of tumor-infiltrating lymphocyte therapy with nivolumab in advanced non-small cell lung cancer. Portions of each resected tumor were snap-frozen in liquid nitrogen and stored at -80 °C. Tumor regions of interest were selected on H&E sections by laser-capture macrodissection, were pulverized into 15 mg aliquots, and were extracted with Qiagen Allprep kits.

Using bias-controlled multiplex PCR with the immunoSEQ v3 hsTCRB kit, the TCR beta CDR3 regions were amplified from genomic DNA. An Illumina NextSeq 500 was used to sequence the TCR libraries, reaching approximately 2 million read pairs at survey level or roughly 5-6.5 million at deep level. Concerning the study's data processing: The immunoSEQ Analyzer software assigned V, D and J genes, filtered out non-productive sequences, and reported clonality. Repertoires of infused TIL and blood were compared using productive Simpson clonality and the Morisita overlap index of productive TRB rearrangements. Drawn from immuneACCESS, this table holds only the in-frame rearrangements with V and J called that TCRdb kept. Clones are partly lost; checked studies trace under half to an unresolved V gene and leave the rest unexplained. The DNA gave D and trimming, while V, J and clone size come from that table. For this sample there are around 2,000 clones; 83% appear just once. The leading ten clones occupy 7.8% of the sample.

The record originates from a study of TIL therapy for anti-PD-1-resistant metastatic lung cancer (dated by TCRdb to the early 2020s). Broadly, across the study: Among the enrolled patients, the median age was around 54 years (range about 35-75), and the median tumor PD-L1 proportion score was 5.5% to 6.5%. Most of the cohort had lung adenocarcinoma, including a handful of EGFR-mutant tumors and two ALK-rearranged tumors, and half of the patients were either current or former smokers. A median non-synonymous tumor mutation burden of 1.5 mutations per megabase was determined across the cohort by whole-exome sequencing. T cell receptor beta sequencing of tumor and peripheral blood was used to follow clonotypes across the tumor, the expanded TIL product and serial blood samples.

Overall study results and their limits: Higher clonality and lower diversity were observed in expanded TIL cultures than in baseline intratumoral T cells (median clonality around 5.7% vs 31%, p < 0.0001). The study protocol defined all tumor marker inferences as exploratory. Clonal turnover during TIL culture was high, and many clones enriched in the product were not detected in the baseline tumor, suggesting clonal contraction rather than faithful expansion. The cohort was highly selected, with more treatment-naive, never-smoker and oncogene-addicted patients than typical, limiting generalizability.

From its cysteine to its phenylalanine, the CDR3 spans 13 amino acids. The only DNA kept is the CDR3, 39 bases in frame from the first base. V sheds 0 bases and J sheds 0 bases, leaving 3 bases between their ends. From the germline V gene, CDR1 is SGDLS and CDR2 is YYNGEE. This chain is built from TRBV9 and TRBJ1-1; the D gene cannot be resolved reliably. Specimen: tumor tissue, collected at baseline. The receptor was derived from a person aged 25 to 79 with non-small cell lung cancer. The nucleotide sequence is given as TGTGCCAGCAGCGTAGAGATGAACACTGAAGCTTTCTTT. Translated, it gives CASSVEMNTEAFF. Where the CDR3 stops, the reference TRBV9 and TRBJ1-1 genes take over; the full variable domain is DSGVTQTPKHLITATGQRVTLRCSPRSGDLSVYWYQQSLDQGLQFLIQYYNGEERAKGNILERFSAQQFPDLHSELNLSSLELGDSALYFCASSVEMNTEAFFGQGTRLTVV.